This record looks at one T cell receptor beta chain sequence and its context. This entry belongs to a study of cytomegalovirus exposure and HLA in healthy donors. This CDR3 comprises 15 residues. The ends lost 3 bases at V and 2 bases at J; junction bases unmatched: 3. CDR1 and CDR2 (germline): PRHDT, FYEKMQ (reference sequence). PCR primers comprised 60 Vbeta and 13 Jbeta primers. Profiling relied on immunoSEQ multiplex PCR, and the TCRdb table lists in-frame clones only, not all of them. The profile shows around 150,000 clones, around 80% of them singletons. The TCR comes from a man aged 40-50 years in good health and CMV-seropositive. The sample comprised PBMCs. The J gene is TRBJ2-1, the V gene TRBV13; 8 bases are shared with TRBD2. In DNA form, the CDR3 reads TGTGCCAGCAGCTTTAGCGGGACTCCCTACAATGAGCAGTTCTTC. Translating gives CASSFSGTPYNEQFF.